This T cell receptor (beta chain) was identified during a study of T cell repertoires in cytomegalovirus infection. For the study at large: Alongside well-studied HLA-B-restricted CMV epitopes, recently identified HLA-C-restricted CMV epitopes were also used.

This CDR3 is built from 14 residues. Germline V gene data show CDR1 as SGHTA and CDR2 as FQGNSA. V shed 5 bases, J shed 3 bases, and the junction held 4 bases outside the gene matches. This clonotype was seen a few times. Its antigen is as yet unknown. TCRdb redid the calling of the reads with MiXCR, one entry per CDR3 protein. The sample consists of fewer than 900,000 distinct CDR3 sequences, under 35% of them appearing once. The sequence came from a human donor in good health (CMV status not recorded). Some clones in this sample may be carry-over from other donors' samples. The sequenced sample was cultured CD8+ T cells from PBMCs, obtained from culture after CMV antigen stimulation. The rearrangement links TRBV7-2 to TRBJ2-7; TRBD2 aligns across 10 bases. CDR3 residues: CASSLWTSGYEQYF. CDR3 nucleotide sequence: TGTGCCAGCAGCCTCTGGACTAGCGGCTACGAGCAGTACTTC. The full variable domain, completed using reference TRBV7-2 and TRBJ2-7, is GAGVSQSPSNKVTEKGKDVELRCDPISGHTALYWYRQSLGQGLEFLIYFQGNSAPDKSGLPSDRFSAERTGGSVSTLTIQRTQQEDSAVYLCASSLWTSGYEQYFGPGTRLTVT.